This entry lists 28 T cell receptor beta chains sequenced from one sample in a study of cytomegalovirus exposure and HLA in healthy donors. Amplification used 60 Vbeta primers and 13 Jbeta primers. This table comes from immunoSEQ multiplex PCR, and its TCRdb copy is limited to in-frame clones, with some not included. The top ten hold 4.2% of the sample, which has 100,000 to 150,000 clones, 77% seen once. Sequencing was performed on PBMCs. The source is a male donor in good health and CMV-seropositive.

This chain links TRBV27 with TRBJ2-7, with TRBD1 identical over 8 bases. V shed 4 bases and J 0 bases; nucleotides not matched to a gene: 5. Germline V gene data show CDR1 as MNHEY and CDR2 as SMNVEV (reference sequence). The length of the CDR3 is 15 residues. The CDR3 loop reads CASSSLGQVSYEQYF. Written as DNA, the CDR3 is TGTGCCAGCAGTTCGCTGGGACAGGTCTCCTACGAGCAGTACTTC.

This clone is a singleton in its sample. CDR3 coding DNA: TGTGCCAGCACCCTACGGGGGACGTCGCCCCAGCATTTT. Protein: CASTLRGTSPQHF. This chain links TRBV7-8 with TRBJ1-5; TRBD1 might be the D (5 bases). CDR3 length: 13 residues. The V gene's germline CDR1 is SGHVS and CDR2 FQNEAQ. V lost 7 bases and J 9 bases, leaving 16 bases between the germline ends.

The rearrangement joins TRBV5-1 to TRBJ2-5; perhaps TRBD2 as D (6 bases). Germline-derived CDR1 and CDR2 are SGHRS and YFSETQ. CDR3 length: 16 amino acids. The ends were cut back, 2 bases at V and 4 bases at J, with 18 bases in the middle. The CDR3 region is CASSFIEGRGVETQYF. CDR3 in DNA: TGCGCCAGCAGCTTCATAGAGGGGCGGGGAGTAGAGACCCAGTACTTC.

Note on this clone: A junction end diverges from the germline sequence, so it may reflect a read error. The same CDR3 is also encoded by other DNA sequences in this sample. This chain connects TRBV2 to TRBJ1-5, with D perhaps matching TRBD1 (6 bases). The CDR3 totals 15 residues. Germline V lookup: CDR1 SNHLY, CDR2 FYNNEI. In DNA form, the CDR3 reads TGTGCCAGCAGTGGGACAGTTAATAGCAATCAACCCCAGCATTTT. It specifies CASSGTVNSNQPQHF. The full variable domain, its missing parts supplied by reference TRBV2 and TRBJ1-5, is EPEVTQTPSHQVTQMGQEVILRCVPISNHLYFYWYRQILGQKVEFLVSFYNNEISEKSEIFDDQFSVERPDGSNFTLKIRSTKLEDSAMYFCASSGTVNSNQPQHFGDGTRLSIL.

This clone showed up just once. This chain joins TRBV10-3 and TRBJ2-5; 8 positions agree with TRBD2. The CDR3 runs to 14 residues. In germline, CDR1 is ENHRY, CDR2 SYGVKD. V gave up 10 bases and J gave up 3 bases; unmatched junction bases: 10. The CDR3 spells CATRSSGGEETQYF. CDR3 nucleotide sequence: TGTGCCACCCGGTCTTCGGGGGGGGAAGAGACCCAGTACTTC.

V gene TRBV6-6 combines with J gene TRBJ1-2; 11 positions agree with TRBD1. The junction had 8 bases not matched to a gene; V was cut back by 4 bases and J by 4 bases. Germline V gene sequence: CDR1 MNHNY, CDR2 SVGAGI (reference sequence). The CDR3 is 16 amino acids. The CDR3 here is CASSFGQGAPSYGYTF. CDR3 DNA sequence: TGTGCCAGCAGTTTTGGACAGGGGGCGCCGAGCTATGGCTACACCTTC.

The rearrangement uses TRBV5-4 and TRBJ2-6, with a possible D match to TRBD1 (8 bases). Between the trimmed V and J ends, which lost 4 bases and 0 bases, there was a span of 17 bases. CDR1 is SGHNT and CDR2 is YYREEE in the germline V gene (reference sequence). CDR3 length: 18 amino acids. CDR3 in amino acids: CASSANRGGFSGANVLTF. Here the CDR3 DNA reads TGTGCCAGCAGCGCAAACAGGGGGGGGTTCTCTGGGGCCAACGTCCTGACTTTC.

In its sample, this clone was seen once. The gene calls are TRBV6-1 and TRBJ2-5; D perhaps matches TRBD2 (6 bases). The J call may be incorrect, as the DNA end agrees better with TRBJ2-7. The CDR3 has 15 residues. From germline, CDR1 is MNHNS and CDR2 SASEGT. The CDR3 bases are TGTGCCAGCAGTGAATGGGGACTCAGATCCTACGAGCAGTACTTC. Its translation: CASSEWGLRSYEQYF.

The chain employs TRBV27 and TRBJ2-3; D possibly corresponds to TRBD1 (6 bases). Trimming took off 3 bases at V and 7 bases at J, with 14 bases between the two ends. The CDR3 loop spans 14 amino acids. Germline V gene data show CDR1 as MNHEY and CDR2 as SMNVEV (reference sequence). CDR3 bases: TGTGCCAGCAGTTTTCAGGGGATGGTAAATACGCAGTATTTT. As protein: CASSFQGMVNTQYF.

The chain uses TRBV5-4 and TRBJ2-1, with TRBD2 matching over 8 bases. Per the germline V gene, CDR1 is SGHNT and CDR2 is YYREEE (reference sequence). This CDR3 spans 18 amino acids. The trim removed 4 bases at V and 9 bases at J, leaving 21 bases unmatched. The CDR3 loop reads CASSPPGRSLSRGGEQFF. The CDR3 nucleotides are TGTGCCAGCAGCCCCCCCGGGCGGTCCCTCAGCCGGGGGGGTGAGCAGTTCTTC.

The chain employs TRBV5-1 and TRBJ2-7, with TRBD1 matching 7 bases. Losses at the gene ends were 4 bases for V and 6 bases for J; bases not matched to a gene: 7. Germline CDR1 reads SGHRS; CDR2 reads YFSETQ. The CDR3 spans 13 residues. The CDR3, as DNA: TGCGCCAGCAGCACCCGGACAGGCCTCGAGCAGTACTTC. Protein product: CASSTRTGLEQYF.

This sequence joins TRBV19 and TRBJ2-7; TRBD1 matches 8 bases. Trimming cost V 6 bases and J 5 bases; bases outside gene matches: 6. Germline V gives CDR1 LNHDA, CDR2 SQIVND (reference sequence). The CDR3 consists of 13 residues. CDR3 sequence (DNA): TGTGCCAGTAGAAGGACAGGGTTTAACGAGCAGTACTTC. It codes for CASRRTGFNEQYF.

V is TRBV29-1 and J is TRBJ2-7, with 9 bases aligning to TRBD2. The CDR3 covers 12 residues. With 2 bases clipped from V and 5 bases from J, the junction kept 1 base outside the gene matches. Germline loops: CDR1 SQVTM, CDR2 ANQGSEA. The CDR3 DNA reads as TGCAGCGTTGAACAGCGGGAGGACGAGCAGTACTTC. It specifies CSVEQREDEQYF.

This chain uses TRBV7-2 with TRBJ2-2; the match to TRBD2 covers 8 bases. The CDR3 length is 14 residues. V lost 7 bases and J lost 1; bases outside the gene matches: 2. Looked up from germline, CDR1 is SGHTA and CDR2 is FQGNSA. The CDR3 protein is CASTREVNTGELFF. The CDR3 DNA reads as TGTGCCAGCACGCGGGAGGTGAACACCGGGGAGCTGTTTTTT.

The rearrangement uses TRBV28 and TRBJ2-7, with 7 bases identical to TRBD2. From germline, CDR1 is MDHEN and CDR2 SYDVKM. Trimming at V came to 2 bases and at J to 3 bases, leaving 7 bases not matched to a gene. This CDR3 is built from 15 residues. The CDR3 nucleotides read TGTGCCAGCAGTTTAGGGGACTACCCGTTCTACGAGCAGTACTTC. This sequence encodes CASSLGDYPFYEQYF.

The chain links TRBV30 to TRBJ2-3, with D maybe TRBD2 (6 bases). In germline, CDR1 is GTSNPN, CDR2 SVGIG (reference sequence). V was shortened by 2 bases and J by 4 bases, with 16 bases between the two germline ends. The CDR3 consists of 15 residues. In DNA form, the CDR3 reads TGTGCCTGGAGTCCAGCGGGTGCTGACCCAGATACGCAGTATTTT. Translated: CAWSPAGADPDTQYF.

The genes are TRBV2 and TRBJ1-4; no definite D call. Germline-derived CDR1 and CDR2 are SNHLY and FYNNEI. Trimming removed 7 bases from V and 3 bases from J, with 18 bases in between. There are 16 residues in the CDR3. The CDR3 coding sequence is TGTGCCAGCAATCTAGGCGGGCCCCTTGCTAATGAAAAACTGTTTTTT. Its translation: CASNLGGPLANEKLFF.

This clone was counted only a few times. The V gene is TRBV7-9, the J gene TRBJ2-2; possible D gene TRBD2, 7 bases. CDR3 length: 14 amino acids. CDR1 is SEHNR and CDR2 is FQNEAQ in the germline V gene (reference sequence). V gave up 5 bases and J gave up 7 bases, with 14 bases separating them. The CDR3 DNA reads TGTGCCAGCAGCCCCCGGGGGGCCGGCGGGGAGCTGTTTTTT. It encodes CASSPRGAGGELFF.

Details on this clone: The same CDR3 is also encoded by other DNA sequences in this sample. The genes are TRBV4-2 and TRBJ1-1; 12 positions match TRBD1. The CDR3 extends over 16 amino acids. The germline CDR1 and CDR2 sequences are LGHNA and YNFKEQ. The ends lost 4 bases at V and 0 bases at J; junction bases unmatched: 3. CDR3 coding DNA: TGTGCCAGCAGCCGAGGGACAGGGGGCATGAACACTGAAGCTTTCTTT. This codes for CASSRGTGGMNTEAFF.

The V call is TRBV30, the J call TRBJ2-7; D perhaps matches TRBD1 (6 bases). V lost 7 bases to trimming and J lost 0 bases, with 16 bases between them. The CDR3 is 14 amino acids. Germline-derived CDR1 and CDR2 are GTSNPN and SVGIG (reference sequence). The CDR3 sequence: CAFREGVRSYEQYF. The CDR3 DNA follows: TGTGCCTTCAGAGAGGGGGTCCGCTCCTACGAGCAGTACTTC.

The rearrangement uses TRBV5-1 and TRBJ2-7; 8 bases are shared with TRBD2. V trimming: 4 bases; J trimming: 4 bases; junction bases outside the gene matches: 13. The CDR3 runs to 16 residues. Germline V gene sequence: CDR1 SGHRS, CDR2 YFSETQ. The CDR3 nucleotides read TGCGCCAGCAGCCTCGGACTAGCAGCCATGATTTACGAGCAGTACTTC. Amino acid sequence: CASSLGLAAMIYEQYF.

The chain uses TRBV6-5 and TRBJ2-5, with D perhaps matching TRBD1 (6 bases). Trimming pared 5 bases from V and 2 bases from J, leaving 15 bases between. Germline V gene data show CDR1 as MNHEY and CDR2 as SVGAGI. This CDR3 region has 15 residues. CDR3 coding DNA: TGTGCCAGCAGTGGAAGTGGGGGCTGGCAAGAGACCCAGTACTTC. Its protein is CASSGSGGWQETQYF.

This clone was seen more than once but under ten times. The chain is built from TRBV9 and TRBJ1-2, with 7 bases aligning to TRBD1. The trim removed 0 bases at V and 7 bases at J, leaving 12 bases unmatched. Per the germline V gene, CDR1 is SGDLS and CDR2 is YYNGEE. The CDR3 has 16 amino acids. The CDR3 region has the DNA TGTGCCAGCAGCGTAGGAGGGACAGTAAGAATCCGTGGCTACACCTTC. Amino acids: CASSVGGTVRIRGYTF. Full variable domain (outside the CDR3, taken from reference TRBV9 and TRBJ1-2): DSGVTQTPKHLITATGQRVTLRCSPRSGDLSVYWYQQSLDQGLQFLIQYYNGEERAKGNILERFSAQQFPDLHSELNLSSLELGDSALYFCASSVGGTVRIRGYTFGSGTRLTVV.

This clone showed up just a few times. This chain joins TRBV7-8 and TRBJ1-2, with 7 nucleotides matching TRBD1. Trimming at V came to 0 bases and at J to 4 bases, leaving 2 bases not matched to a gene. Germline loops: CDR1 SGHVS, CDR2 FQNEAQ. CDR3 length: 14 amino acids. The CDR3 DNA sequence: TGTGCCAGCAGCTTAGCAGGGGGCCTCTATGGCTACACCTTC. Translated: CASSLAGGLYGYTF.

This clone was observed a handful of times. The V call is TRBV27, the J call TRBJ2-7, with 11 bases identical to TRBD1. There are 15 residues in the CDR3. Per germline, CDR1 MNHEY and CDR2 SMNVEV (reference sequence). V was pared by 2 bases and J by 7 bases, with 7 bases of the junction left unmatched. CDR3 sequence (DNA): TGTGCCAGCAGTTTAGTGGGACAGGGGGTAAGGGAGCAGTACTTC. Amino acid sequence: CASSLVGQGVREQYF.

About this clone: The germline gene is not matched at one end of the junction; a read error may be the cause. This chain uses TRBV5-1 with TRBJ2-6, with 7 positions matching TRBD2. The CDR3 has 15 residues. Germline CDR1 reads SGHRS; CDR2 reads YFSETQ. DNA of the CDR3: TGCGCCAGCAGCTTGCCTCGGGAGGAGGCCAACGGCCTGACTTTC. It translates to CASSLPREEANGLTF. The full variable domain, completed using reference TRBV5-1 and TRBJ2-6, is KAGVTQTPRYLIKTRGQQVTLSCSPISGHRSVSWYQQTPGQGLQFLFEYFSETQRNKGNFPGRFSGRQFSNSRSEMNVSTLELGDSALYLCASSLPREEANGLTFGAGSRLTVL.

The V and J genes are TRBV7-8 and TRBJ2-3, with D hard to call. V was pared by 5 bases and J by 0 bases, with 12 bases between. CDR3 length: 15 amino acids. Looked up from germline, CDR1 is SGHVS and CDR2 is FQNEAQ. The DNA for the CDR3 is TGTGCCAGCAGCCTAGGTGTTCAGAGCACAGATACGCAGTATTTT. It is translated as CASSLGVQSTDTQYF.

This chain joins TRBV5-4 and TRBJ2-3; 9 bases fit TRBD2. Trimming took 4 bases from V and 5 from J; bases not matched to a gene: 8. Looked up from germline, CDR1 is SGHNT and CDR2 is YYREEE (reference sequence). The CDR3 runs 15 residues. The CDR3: CASSPAIAGEDTQYF. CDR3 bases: TGTGCCAGCAGCCCTGCAATAGCGGGAGAAGATACGCAGTATTTT.